The following is a T cell receptor beta chain sequence with its context. CDR1 is SQVTM, CDR2 ANQGSEA, per germline. Trimming removed 6 bases from V and 0 bases from J, with 6 bases in between. This CDR3 is built from 12 residues. This entry comes from a study of T and B cells in COVID-19 patients. Study in general: Most recovered patients had mild to moderate COVID-19 treated as outpatients. Median age was approximately 35 years in the recovered cohort and around 67 years in the active-infection cohort.

Blood genomic DNA input for TRB amplification was about 240-500 ng. BIOMED2 TRB-A/B primer pools were used in multiplex TRB PCR. In TCRdb, the multiplex PCR reads were re-called with MiXCR into one record per CDR3 protein. The table has more than 9,000 distinct CDR3 sequences, roughly 31% seen once; the top ten hold 13% to 15%. The source is a human donor with active COVID-19. V gene TRBV29-1 combines with J gene TRBJ1-5; D uncertain. Input material: blood. DNA for the CDR3: TGCAGCGTGGGCGCTAGCAATCAGCCCCAGCATTTT. It translates to CSVGASNQPQHF.